A single sample is the source of the 17 T cell receptor beta chains below, sequenced in a study of blood T cells in healthy people across ages. Primed by a sample-barcoded 5' primer and a J-beta primer mix, a second PCR proceeded for about 6 to 12 cycles. TCRdb called the 5' RACE reads again in MiXCR, with one record for every CDR3 protein. The sample consists of some 760,000 distinct CDR3 sequences, 20% to 30% of them appearing once. This same sample was also taken into another study, of T cells of mothers and their children.

The sample taken for sequencing was blood. These TCRs come from a boy aged 5-17 years in good health.

The rearrangement joins TRBV29-1 to TRBJ2-1; D tentatively fits TRBD1 or TRBD2 (6 bases each). The CDR3 is made up of 13 amino acids. With 2 bases removed from V and 6 bases from J, the gap between germline ends came to 11 bases. Per germline, CDR1 SQVTM and CDR2 ANQGSEA. The CDR3 DNA reads as TGCAGCGTTGAACCTCGGGGGCTCAATGAGCAGTTCTTC. Its protein product is CSVEPRGLNEQFF.

This clonotype was seen a few times. The chain uses TRBV7-2 and TRBJ1-4; D perhaps matches TRBD1 (6 bases). Trimming removed 4 bases from V and 5 bases from J, with 11 bases in between. The CDR3 has 14 residues. In germline, CDR1 is SGHTA, CDR2 FQGNSA. CDR3 amino acids: CASSSPGENEKLFF. As DNA, the CDR3 is TGTGCCAGCAGCTCACCAGGGGAGAATGAAAAACTGTTTTTT.

V and J are TRBV5-5 and TRBJ2-7; 7 bases match TRBD1. Trimming cost V 2 bases and J 3 bases; bases outside gene matches: 5. Germline V lookup: CDR1 SGHKS, CDR2 YYEKEE (reference sequence). This CDR3 region has 14 residues. The CDR3 loop reads CASSFGQVGYEQYF. The CDR3 DNA reads as TGTGCCAGCAGCTTTGGACAGGTCGGCTACGAGCAGTACTTC.

This clonotype occurred a few times. The chain employs TRBV4-3 and TRBJ2-7, with a possible D match to TRBD1 (5 bases). Germline values: CDR1 LGHNA, CDR2 YSLEER. CDR3 length equals 14 residues. V lost 1 base and J lost 3, with 10 bases in between. The CDR3 region is CASSQGVQGYEQYF. The CDR3 DNA follows: TGCGCCAGCAGCCAAGGGGTGCAGGGCTACGAGCAGTACTTC.

The chain joins TRBV24-1 to TRBJ2-5, with 9 bases aligning to TRBD1. V shed 4 bases and J 4 bases; nucleotides not matched to a gene: 3. The CDR3 contains 14 residues. Germline-derived CDR1 and CDR2 are KGHDR and SFDVKD. Written as DNA, the CDR3 is TGTGCCACCAGTGAACAGGGGGCTGTAGAGACCCAGTACTTC. It is translated as CATSEQGAVETQYF.

The rearrangement links TRBV28 to TRBJ2-5; D is perhaps TRBD2 (5 bases). V was clipped by 11 bases and J by 5 bases, with 24 bases between them. Per germline, CDR1 MDHEN and CDR2 SYDVKM. This CDR3 contains 15 residues. The CDR3, as DNA: TGTGCCGTCGGTAGGGAGTATGGGGTCTCGGAGACCCAGTACTTC. Protein sequence: CAVGREYGVSETQYF.

V gene TRBV12-3 or TRBV12-4 combines with J gene TRBJ2-7, with no clear D. TRBJ2-1 matches the DNA end more closely, so the J call is doubtful. This CDR3 spans 11 amino acids. This CDR3 is CASTSGDEQFF. CDR3 nucleotides: TGTGCCAGCACCAGTGGGGATGAGCAGTTCTTC.

This clonotype was detected a few times. This chain links TRBV2 with TRBJ1-1; unclear D gene. With 6 bases removed from V and 5 bases from J, the gap between germline ends came to 13 bases. Germline V CDR1 and CDR2: SNHLY, FYNNEI. The CDR3 covers 13 residues. CDR3 DNA sequence: TGTGCCAGCAGCCCCACAGTTCGGACTGAAGCTTTCTTT. Translation gives CASSPTVRTEAFF. Filled out from reference TRBV2 and TRBJ1-1, the complete variable domain reads EPEVTQTPSHQVTQMGQEVILRCVPISNHLYFYWYRQILGQKVEFLVSFYNNEISEKSEIFDDQFSVERPDGSNFTLKIRSTKLEDSAMYFCASSPTVRTEAFFGQGTRLTVV.

In the case of this clonotype: Germline and junction disagree at one end, which may indicate a read error. The rearrangement links TRBV7-7 to TRBJ2-1; 10 bases map to TRBD2. This CDR3 spans 15 amino acids. CDR1 SSHAT and CDR2 FNYEAQ come from the germline V gene (reference sequence). DNA for the CDR3: TGTGCTAGCAGCCAATCTAGCGGGAGTAATAATGAGCAGTTCTTC. It is translated as CASSQSSGSNNEQFF. The variable domain in full, completed from reference TRBV7-7 and TRBJ2-1, reads GAGVSQSPRYKVTKRGQDVTLRCDPISSHATLYWYQQALGQGPEFLTYFNYEAQPDKSGLPSDRFSAERPEGSISTLTIQRTEQRDSAMYRCASSQSSGSNNEQFFGPGTRLTVL.

The chain is built from TRBV7-8 and TRBJ2-7; 9 nucleotides match TRBD2. CDR1 SGHVS and CDR2 FQNEAQ come from the germline V gene. The J segment lost 6 bases and the V segment lost 5 bases, leaving 11 bases of the junction unmatched. The length of the CDR3 is 15 residues. The CDR3 nucleotides are TGTGCCAGCAGCCCCGGGACTAGCCCTCCGCTCGAGCAGTACTTC. The encoded protein is CASSPGTSPPLEQYF. The complete variable domain, with remaining parts taken from reference TRBV7-8 and TRBJ2-7, reads GAGVSQSPRYKVAKRGQDVALRCDPISGHVSLFWYQQALGQGPEFLTYFQNEAQLDKSGLPSDRFFAERPEGSVSTLKIQRTQQEDSAVYLCASSPGTSPPLEQYFGPGTRLTVT.

The V gene is TRBV20-1, the J gene TRBJ2-7; D not certain. V was pared by 3 bases and J by 3 bases, with 9 bases between. Per the germline V gene, CDR1 is DFQATT and CDR2 is SNEGSKA (reference sequence). The CDR3 spans 12 residues. As DNA, the CDR3 is TGCAGTGCTAGTCGCAGTGTCTACGAGCAGTACTTC. Protein: CSASRSVYEQYF.

V usage is TRBV25-1 and J usage is TRBJ2-3, with D uncertain. This CDR3 has 17 amino acids. V was shortened by 1 base and J by 1 base, with 15 bases between the two germline ends. Germline V gives CDR1 MGHDK, CDR2 SYGVNS. The CDR3 here is CASSESPTGPRTDTQYF. For the CDR3, the DNA is TGTGCCAGCAGTGAATCTCCGACCGGACCACGCACAGATACGCAGTATTTT. Full variable domain (outside the CDR3, taken from reference TRBV25-1 and TRBJ2-3): EADIYQTPRYLVIGTGKKITLECSQTMGHDKMYWYQQDPGMELHLIHYSYGVNSTEKGDLSSESTVSRIRTEHFPLTLESARPSHTSQYLCASSESPTGPRTDTQYFGPGTRLTVL.

The chain employs TRBV12-3 or TRBV12-4 and TRBJ2-7, with D possibly TRBD2 on 6 matching bases. Trimming took 6 bases from V and 2 from J, leaving 14 bases between them. This CDR3 comprises 14 residues. For the CDR3, the DNA is TGTGCCAGCAGAGCCCGAGGAGGGCCCTACGAGCAGTACTTC. Translating gives CASRARGGPYEQYF.

This clonotype has just a few counts. The chain links TRBV29-1 to TRBJ1-2, with D possibly matching TRBD1 (6 bases). Germline lookup yields CDR1 SQVTM and CDR2 ANQGSEA. The CDR3 runs to 15 residues. The V and J ends lost 2 bases and 0 bases respectively, with 13 bases between them. CDR3 protein: CSVEPRQAANYGYTF. The CDR3 region has the DNA TGCAGCGTTGAACCAAGACAGGCTGCTAACTATGGCTACACCTTC.

In this sample, this clonotype turned up a few times. The chain has TRBV3-1 and TRBJ2-7; possible D gene TRBD2, 6 bases. The CDR3 spans 16 residues. V was clipped by 0 bases and J by 2 bases, with 14 bases between them. CDR1 is LGHDT and CDR2 is YNNKEL in the germline V gene (reference sequence). The CDR3 DNA follows: TGTGCCAGCAGCCAAGATCTGGGGGGTCAAGCCTACGAGCAGTACTTC. Translating it yields CASSQDLGGQAYEQYF.

The sample holds a few counts of this clonotype. The chain couples TRBV3-1 to TRBJ2-5; 11 bases are a match to TRBD2. V lost 0 bases, J lost 5 bases, and 2 bases stayed unmatched. The CDR3 is 15 residues long. CDR1 is LGHDT and CDR2 is YNNKEL in the germline V gene (reference sequence). CDR3 DNA: TGTGCCAGCAGCCAAGAACTAGCGGGGGATGAGACCCAGTACTTC. It codes for CASSQELAGDETQYF.

There are a few counts of this clonotype. The chain joins TRBV29-1 to TRBJ1-2; a possible D gene is TRBD1 (5 bases). The germline V and J ends were trimmed by 5 bases and 4 bases, with 8 bases remaining between them. Germline CDR1 is SQVTM and CDR2 is ANQGSEA. The CDR3 is 11 amino acids. CDR3: CSVQGSYGYTF. The CDR3 region has the DNA TGCAGCGTTCAGGGAAGCTATGGCTACACCTTC.